This T cell receptor (beta chain) was found in a study of a mutant IDH1 vaccine in newly diagnosed glioma. Study overall: With temozolomide cycles, or 4-6 weeks after radiotherapy alone, vaccination was started. Those enrolled had earlier been treated with radiotherapy, temozolomide, or both, mostly both. Overall study results and limits: Patients showed vaccine-induced immune responses at a rate of 90% to 95%.

The CDR3 extends over 12 amino acids. Germline CDR1 and CDR2: MGHRA and YSYEKL. Trimming left V 4 bases short and J 6 bases short, with 9 bases between. Concerning this clone: What it binds is not known.

The protocol was immunoSEQ multiplex PCR, while the TCRdb copy is restricted to in-frame clones and leaves out a portion. In the table there are about 69,000 clones, roughly 86% of which are singletons. Regarding time point: week 35, safety follow-up. Vaccine doses each comprised 300 ug of mutant IDH1 20-mer peptide, with topical imiquimod. In weeks 1, 3, 5, 7, 11, 15, 19 and 23, patients were vaccinated. V usage is TRBV4-1 and J usage is TRBJ1-1, with a weak D call TRBD1 (6 bases). The specimen comprised PBMCs, sampled from a glioma patient whose treatment included an IDH1 peptide vaccine. This clonotype was sampled from a man aged 25-45 years with glioma. Written as DNA, the CDR3 is TGCGCCAGCAGCCCAGGGGTGGCTGAAGCTTTCTTT. Residues: CASSPGVAEAFF.